This entry lists 29 T cell receptor beta chains sequenced from one sample in a study of blood T cells in healthy people across ages. It was with a sample-barcoded 5' primer and a J-beta primer mix that a second PCR of about 6 to 11 cycles was run. TCRdb re-called the 5' RACE reads with MiXCR, one entry per CDR3 protein. The data contain roughly 1,500,000 distinct CDR3 sequences, 42% of them singletons. Material for sequencing was blood. Receptor source: a woman aged 18-29 years in good health.

The chain carries TRBV6-5 and TRBJ1-3, with a weak D call TRBD1 (5 bases). The length of the CDR3 is 17 residues. Deletions cut 0 bases from V and 4 bases from J, with 16 bases between. Germline V lookup: CDR1 MNHEY, CDR2 SVGAGI. CDR3 bases: TGTGCCAGCAGTTACTCGACCCCAGGGCTCTCCGGAAACACCATATATTTT. It translates to CASSYSTPGLSGNTIYF.

The sample holds one count of this clonotype. The rearrangement uses TRBV5-4 and TRBJ2-1; no reliable D call. V was cut by 0 bases and J by 1 base, with 8 bases left in between. Germline CDR1 reads SGHNT; CDR2 reads YYREEE (reference sequence). The CDR3 extends over 15 amino acids. The CDR3 loop is CASSLGHGSYNEQFF. CDR3 DNA sequence: TGTGCCAGCAGCTTGGGGCATGGGTCCTACAATGAGCAGTTCTTC.

This clonotype has more than one count but fewer than ten. The chain joins TRBV29-1 to TRBJ2-5; 7 nucleotides line up with TRBD2. The V gene's germline CDR1 is SQVTM and CDR2 ANQGSEA. CDR3 length: 14 residues. Trimming at V came to 4 bases and at J to 4 bases, leaving 9 bases not matched to a gene. CDR3 bases: TGCAGCGTTGGGGGGGGAGGGCTCGGAGAGACCCAGTACTTC. Its protein is CSVGGGGLGETQYF. Full variable domain (remainder filled in from reference TRBV29-1 and TRBJ2-5): SAVISQKPSRDICQRGTSLTIQCQVDSQVTMMFWYRQQPGQSLTLIATANQGSEATYESGFVIDKFPISRPNLTFSTLTVSNMSPEDSSIYLCSVGGGGLGETQYFGPGTRLLVL.

The chain has TRBV4-1 and TRBJ2-2, with 13 bases matching TRBD2. The CDR3 has 17 amino acids. Trimming cost V 0 bases and J 13 bases; bases outside gene matches: 11. Germline V lookup: CDR1 MGHRA, CDR2 YSYEKL. The CDR3 loop reads CASSQEPGTSGARGLFF. CDR3 nucleotide sequence: TGCGCCAGCAGCCAAGAACCCGGGACTAGCGGGGCCAGAGGGCTGTTTTTT.

The rearrangement joins TRBV28 to TRBJ1-6; D ambiguous. V was shortened by 6 bases and J by 1 base, with 10 bases between the two germline ends. This CDR3 contains 15 residues. Germline CDR1 and CDR2: MDHEN and SYDVKM. The CDR3 bases are TGTGCCAGCAGCCTGGGGTTATCCTATAATTCACCCCTCCACTTT. The encoded protein is CASSLGLSYNSPLHF.

The V call is TRBV20-1, the J call TRBJ2-7; 8 positions match TRBD2. Germline-derived CDR1 and CDR2 are DFQATT and SNEGSKA (reference sequence). The CDR3 is made up of 14 amino acids. V shed 3 bases, J shed 2 bases, and the junction held 6 bases outside the gene matches. The CDR3 sequence is CSASSSGSTYEQYF. The CDR3 DNA reads as TGCAGTGCTAGCTCTAGCGGGTCTACCTACGAGCAGTACTTC.

This clonotype was found a few times. The J gene is TRBJ1-1, the V gene TRBV27, with D possibly being TRBD1 (5 bases). This CDR3 contains 13 residues. Germline CDR1 and CDR2: MNHEY and SMNVEV (reference sequence). Trimming took 6 bases from V and 3 from J, leaving 11 bases between them. The CDR3 loop reads CASSLGAHTEAFF. The CDR3 DNA reads TGTGCCAGCAGCCTAGGGGCGCACACTGAAGCTTTCTTT.

The V gene is TRBV12-5, the J gene TRBJ1-5; the D is unclear. The V end was cut by 0 bases, the J end by 2 bases, with 11 bases between. CDR3 length: 16 residues. Germline assignment: CDR1 LGHNT and CDR2 FRNRAP. The CDR3 DNA sequence: TGTGCTAGTGGTTTGGTCGACCTAATGGGCAATCAGCCCCAGCATTTT. This codes for CASGLVDLMGNQPQHF.

This clonotype was seen a handful of times. The chain recombines TRBV29-1 with TRBJ2-7, with 11 bases identical to TRBD1. The CDR3 loop spans 14 amino acids. Germline-derived CDR1 and CDR2 are SQVTM and ANQGSEA. V shed 1 base, J shed 2 bases, and the junction held 1 base outside the gene matches. CDR3 in DNA: TGCAGCGTTGAAGGGACAGGGGGCCCCTACGAGCAGTACTTC. It specifies CSVEGTGGPYEQYF.

This clonotype was recorded at least ten times. The J gene is TRBJ2-4, the V gene TRBV12-3 or TRBV12-4; 7 positions agree with TRBD2. Germline trimming cut 5 bases from V and 7 bases from J; bases unmatched to any gene: 8. This CDR3 has 14 residues. Written as DNA, the CDR3 is TGTGCCAGCAGTGCCACCGGGACTATCAACATTCAGTACTTC. Translation: CASSATGTINIQYF.

This clonotype was counted between two and nine times. The J gene is TRBJ2-5, the V gene TRBV5-1; 7 positions match TRBD1. Germline values: CDR1 SGHRS, CDR2 YFSETQ. The CDR3 is made up of 15 amino acids. V was clipped by 4 bases and J by 2 bases; unmatched bases: 8. The CDR3 nucleotides read TGCGCCAGCAGCGCCCGGGACAGCGGTCAAGAGACCCAGTACTTC. This sequence encodes CASSARDSGQETQYF.

The chain uses TRBV3-1 and TRBJ2-3; tentatively, D is TRBD1 (6 bases). The germline V gene encodes CDR1 LGHDT and CDR2 YNNKEL (reference sequence). The V end was cut by 1 base, the J end by 3 bases, with 17 bases between. This CDR3 is 17 amino acids long. CDR3 DNA: TGTGCCAGCAGCCAAGCGGGTAGGGGGAGATCTACAGATACGCAGTATTTT. It yields the protein CASSQAGRGRSTDTQYF.

The J gene is TRBJ2-7, the V gene TRBV10-3, with TRBD1 identical over 8 bases. CDR3 length: 14 residues. Germline CDR1 is ENHRY and CDR2 is SYGVKD. The V gene end was trimmed by 6 bases and the J gene end by 2 bases; junction bases not matched to a gene: 6. The CDR3 is CAIRPGQETYEQYF. Written as DNA, the CDR3 is TGTGCCATCAGGCCGGGACAGGAGACCTACGAGCAGTACTTC.

This clonotype was seen only a few times. The chain has TRBV20-1 and TRBJ2-2; 7 bases agree with TRBD2. J was trimmed by 1 base and V by 6 bases; bases with no gene match: 5. The CDR3 extends over 14 amino acids. CDR1 and CDR2 (germline): DFQATT, SNEGSKA (reference sequence). The CDR3 sequence is CSARDYLNTGELFF. CDR3 sequence (DNA): TGCAGTGCAAGGGACTACTTGAACACCGGGGAGCTGTTTTTT.

This clonotype was recorded a few times. CDR3 amino acids: CASSLGQGILNYGYTF. CDR3 in DNA: TGTGCCAGCAGTTTGGGCCAGGGAATCCTTAACTATGGCTACACCTTC. The V and J genes are TRBV12-3 or TRBV12-4 and TRBJ1-2, with D tentatively TRBD1 (5 bases). The CDR3 has 16 residues. The ends were cut back, 3 bases at V and 1 base at J, with 15 bases in the middle.

This clonotype was detected a few times. The chain employs TRBV5-1 and TRBJ2-1; D may be TRBD1 (6 bases). CDR3 length: 15 residues. V was shortened by 3 bases and J by 3 bases, with 13 bases between the two germline ends. Germline values: CDR1 SGHRS, CDR2 YFSETQ. DNA for the CDR3: TGCGCCAGCAGCTCACAGGGATTTAGCTACAATGAGCAGTTCTTC. As protein: CASSSQGFSYNEQFF.

V and J are TRBV7-2 and TRBJ2-2; possibly TRBD1 for D (6 bases). This CDR3 is 14 amino acids long. Germline V lookup: CDR1 SGHTA, CDR2 FQGNSA. Trimming took 6 bases from V and 1 from J, leaving 9 bases between them. The CDR3 region has the DNA TGTGCCAGCAGTTCAGGGGTGAACACCGGGGAGCTGTTTTTT. Protein sequence: CASSSGVNTGELFF. Drawing the rest from reference TRBV7-2 and TRBJ2-2, the complete variable domain is GAGVSQSPSNKVTEKGKDVELRCDPISGHTALYWYRQSLGQGLEFLIYFQGNSAPDKSGLPSDRFSAERTGGSVSTLTIQRTQQEDSAVYLCASSSGVNTGELFFGEGSRLTVL.

The chain carries TRBV30 and TRBJ2-2; TRBD2 might be the D (5 bases). Germline CDR1 and CDR2: GTSNPN and SVGIG (reference sequence). The CDR3 totals 14 residues. V gave up 4 bases and J gave up 1 base, with 10 bases separating them. In DNA, the CDR3 is TGTGCCTGGAATAGGAGGTTGAACACCGGGGAGCTGTTTTTT. Protein sequence: CAWNRRLNTGELFF. The variable domain in full, completed from reference TRBV30 and TRBJ2-2, reads SQTIHQWPATLVQPVGSPLSLECTVEGTSNPNLYWYRQAAGRGLQLLFYSVGIGQISSEVPQNLSASRPQDRQFILSSKKLLLSDSGFYLCAWNRRLNTGELFFGEGSRLTVL.

The genes are TRBV4-1 and TRBJ1-6; unclear D gene. The germline gives CDR1 MGHRA, CDR2 YSYEKL. The CDR3 covers 13 residues. Between the trimmed V and J ends, which lost 0 bases and 9 bases, there was a span of 6 bases. CDR3 loop: CASSQDLPSPLHF. CDR3 DNA sequence: TGCGCCAGCAGCCAAGATCTACCTTCACCCCTCCACTTT.

The chain combines TRBV20-1 with TRBJ2-7; D remains unclear. From germline, CDR1 is DFQATT and CDR2 SNEGSKA (reference sequence). Trimming left V 6 bases short and J 1 base short, with 22 bases between. The CDR3 has 16 residues. CDR3 sequence reads: CSASAAGLAGSYEQYF. For the CDR3, the DNA is TGCAGTGCCTCCGCAGCCGGGTTAGCTGGATCCTACGAGCAGTACTTC.

The sample holds a few counts of this clonotype. The chain employs TRBV27 and TRBJ1-6; possible D gene TRBD1, 6 bases. Per the germline V gene, CDR1 is MNHEY and CDR2 is SMNVEV (reference sequence). V shed 8 bases and J shed 5 bases, with 13 bases lying between them. The CDR3 has 14 residues. CDR3 in amino acids: CASAKDSDNSPLHF. The CDR3 coding sequence is TGTGCCAGCGCAAAGGACAGCGATAATTCACCCCTCCACTTT.

This clonotype has more than one count but fewer than ten. V is TRBV28 and J is TRBJ2-3; 7 bases agree with TRBD2. The CDR3 covers 17 residues. After removal of 8 bases from V and 1 base from J, the junction contained 15 bases not matched to a gene. Germline V gene data show CDR1 as MDHEN and CDR2 as SYDVKM. The CDR3 here is CASSRLTLAGGTDTQYF. CDR3 in DNA: TGTGCCAGCTCCCGGCTAACCTTGGCGGGGGGCACAGATACGCAGTATTTT.

This clonotype has only a few counts. The genes are TRBV5-1 and TRBJ2-1; D gene unclear. Germline V gene sequence: CDR1 SGHRS, CDR2 YFSETQ. V shed 0 bases and J shed 7 bases, with 11 bases lying between them. The CDR3 is 14 amino acids. This CDR3 reads CASSLAGRFNEQFF. The DNA for the CDR3 is TGCGCCAGCAGCTTGGCCGGTCGATTTAATGAGCAGTTCTTC.

Many counts were recorded for this clonotype. J is TRBJ2-3 and V is TRBV29-1, with D unresolved. V was cut by 1 base and J by 6 bases, with 14 bases left in between. CDR1 and CDR2 from the germline V gene are SQVTM and ANQGSEA. The CDR3 runs to 14 residues. Written as DNA, the CDR3 is TGCAGCGTTGAAGGCGTACTGGTACAGGATACGCAGTATTTT. It is translated as CSVEGVLVQDTQYF.

Regarding this clonotype: At one end the junction does not follow the germline gene, possibly because of a read error. The chain is built from TRBV5-1 and TRBJ2-7; D may be TRBD2 (6 bases). Germline assignment: CDR1 SGHRS and CDR2 YFSETQ. This CDR3 is 16 amino acids long. Written as DNA, the CDR3 is TGCGTCAGCAGCGCACACTCCGGGACTCCGTTCACCGAGCAGTACTTC. This codes for CVSSAHSGTPFTEQYF. The full variable domain, completed using reference TRBV5-1 and TRBJ2-7, is KAGVTQTPRYLIKTRGQQVTLSCSPISGHRSVSWYQQTPGQGLQFLFEYFSETQRNKGNFPGRFSGRQFSNSRSEMNVSTLELGDSALYLCVSSAHSGTPFTEQYFGPGTRLTVT.

V and J are TRBV13 and TRBJ2-7; TRBD2 is a possible D gene (6 bases). V gave up 5 bases and J gave up 5 bases, with 10 bases separating them. Germline values: CDR1 PRHDT, CDR2 FYEKMQ (reference sequence). This CDR3 is built from 12 residues. The chain's CDR3 is CASSAPGDEQYF. In DNA form, the CDR3 reads TGTGCCAGCAGCGCCCCGGGGGACGAGCAGTACTTC.

This clonotype was observed a few times. V gene TRBV2 combines with J gene TRBJ2-3; D call uncertain. This CDR3 is built from 14 residues. Germline V gene sequence: CDR1 SNHLY, CDR2 FYNNEI. Trimming stripped 3 bases from V and 2 bases from J, with 9 bases between. The CDR3 sequence is CASSELGYTDTQYF. The CDR3, as DNA: TGTGCCAGCAGTGAGTTGGGGTACACAGATACGCAGTATTTT.

The sample holds one count of this clonotype. J is TRBJ2-7 and V is TRBV7-2; TRBD2 matches at 8 bases. The CDR3 length is 15 residues. The trim removed 2 bases at V and 5 bases at J, leaving 8 bases unmatched. Per the germline V gene, CDR1 is SGHTA and CDR2 is FQGNSA. The CDR3 DNA reads TGTGCCAGCAGCTTAAATCCGGGACTAGGGGACGAGCAGTACTTC. Amino acids: CASSLNPGLGDEQYF.

V is TRBV20-1 and J is TRBJ2-5; TRBD2 aligns across 9 bases. The assigned J gene may be wrong: the sequence end matches TRBJ2-7 better. The length of the CDR3 is 14 residues. The V gene's germline CDR1 is DFQATT and CDR2 SNEGSKA (reference sequence). The CDR3 nucleotides are TGCAGTGTGAGAACGGGACTAGCCATCGACGAGCAGTACTTC. Encoded protein: CSVRTGLAIDEQYF.